This is a list of T cell receptor beta chains from one sample in a study of blood T cell repertoires in COVID-19. Only in-frame clones appear in the TCRdb table, and some are missing; sequencing was by immunoSEQ multiplex PCR. This table holds fewer than 70,000 clones, over 90% found once. Sequences were obtained from peripheral blood. These TCRs come from a man aged 50 to 59 with active COVID-19. Both conserved end residues are part of each CDR3. Each record gives: clone size, J gene, D gene, V gene, CDR3 protein, CDR3 DNA. D genes are given only for firm matches. Size tells how often a clone was seen (once, few, many) or the class of an expanded clone, and some rows leave it out.

NA TRBJ2-7 NA TRBV6-5 CASRFAGDYEQYF TGTGCCAGCAGATTTGCAGGGGACTACGAGCAGTACTTC
NA TRBJ2-7 TRBD1 TRBV5-4 CASSSRTGGYEQYF TGTGCCAGCAGCTCCCGGACAGGGGGCTACGAGCAGTACTTC
NA TRBJ1-1 TRBD1 TRBV6-5 CASTGQGGVNTEAFF TGTGCCAGCACAGGACAGGGGGGAGTGAACACTGAAGCTTTCTTT
NA TRBJ1-4 NA TRBV19 CASSIWSGTTGEKLFF TGTGCCAGTAGTATTTGGTCCGGGACAACAGGTGAAAAACTGTTTTTT
NA TRBJ2-7 NA TRBV4-1 CASSQGPGRAYEQYF TGCGCCAGCAGCCAAGGTCCGGGGAGAGCCTACGAGCAGTACTTC
once TRBJ1-1 NA TRBV5-1 CASSLGSGDTEAFF TGCGCCAGCAGCTTAGGATCGGGTGACACTGAAGCTTTCTTT
few TRBJ2-7 TRBD1 TRBV5-1 CASSLGWDRYYEQYF TGCGCCAGCAGCTTGGGTTGGGACAGATACTACGAGCAGTACTTC
NA TRBJ2-2 NA TRBV2 CASTPQEGLPGELFF TGTGCCAGCACGCCGCAGGAGGGGCTCCCCGGGGAGCTGTTTTTT
NA TRBJ1-1 NA TRBV7-3 CASSLNPGVGTEAFF TGTGCCAGCAGCCTGAATCCAGGGGTGGGCACTGAAGCTTTCTTT
NA TRBJ2-1 NA TRBV24-1 CATSDLRDVYNEQFF TGTGCCACCAGTGATCTGCGGGACGTCTACAATGAGCAGTTCTTC
NA TRBJ2-3 TRBD2 TRBV14 CASSPGTSGDWSDTQYF TGTGCCAGCAGCCCCGGGACTAGCGGGGACTGGTCAGATACGCAGTATTTT
NA TRBJ1-5 NA TRBV7-2 CASSSWRQHSNQPQHF TGTGCCAGCAGCTCCTGGAGGCAACATAGCAATCAGCCCCAGCATTTT
NA TRBJ1-2 NA TRBV7-3 CASSRGGEGDYGYTF TGTGCCAGCAGTCGGGGCGGGGAGGGCGACTATGGCTACACCTTC
few TRBJ1-2 NA TRBV11-3 CASSLDRGSYGYTF TGTGCCAGCAGCTTAGATCGGGGTAGCTATGGCTACACCTTC
NA TRBJ2-5 NA TRBV7-2 CASSFTRPREETQYF TGTGCCAGCAGCTTCACCCGGCCCCGGGAGGAGACCCAGTACTTC
NA TRBJ2-7 TRBD1 TRBV7-2 CASSRGQGSTEQYF TGTGCCAGCAGCCGGGGACAGGGCTCTACCGAGCAGTACTTC
NA TRBJ2-3 NA TRBV27 CASSSYYQARVWGDTQYF TGTGCCAGCAGTTCCTACTATCAGGCGCGGGTTTGGGGAGATACGCAGTATTTT
NA TRBJ2-7 TRBD1 TRBV6-1 CASSERQGAYYEQYF TGTGCCAGCAGTGAAAGGCAGGGGGCGTACTACGAGCAGTACTTC
NA TRBJ2-1 NA TRBV29-1 CSVVSSDTYNEQFF TGCAGCGTTGTTTCTAGCGATACCTACAATGAGCAGTTCTTC
NA TRBJ2-1 TRBD1 TRBV5-4 CASSTGQGEGEQFF TGTGCCAGCAGCACCGGACAGGGGGAAGGGGAGCAGTTCTTC
once TRBJ2-1 TRBD2 TRBV28 CASSDTSGRQFF TGTGCCAGCAGTGATACTAGCGGGAGACAGTTCTTC
NA TRBJ2-3 NA TRBV4-1 CASSRQYSTDTQYF TGCGCCAGCAGCCGACAGTATAGCACAGATACGCAGTATTTT
NA TRBJ2-5 TRBD1 TRBV7-8 CASSYTLTGAETQYF TGTGCCAGCAGCTATACTCTGACAGGGGCGGAGACCCAGTACTTC
NA TRBJ2-6 NA TRBV5-6 CASSLGHLSGGANVLTF TGTGCCAGCAGCTTGGGACACCTGTCTGGTGGGGCCAACGTCCTGACTTTC
few TRBJ2-5 TRBD2 TRBV11-2 CASSDYREEETQYF TGTGCCAGCAGCGATTACCGGGAGGAAGAGACCCAGTACTTC
few TRBJ1-2 NA TRBV7-9 CASRPVGQGSYGYTF TGTGCCAGCAGGCCAGTGGGGCAGGGTAGCTATGGCTACACCTTC
NA TRBJ2-6 TRBD1 TRBV11-3 CASSVRDRGSGANVLTF TGTGCCAGCAGCGTCCGGGACAGGGGTTCTGGGGCCAACGTCCTGACTTTC
NA TRBJ1-2 NA TRBV6-4 CASSDVAPYGYTF TGTGCCAGCAGTGACGTCGCGCCCTATGGCTACACCTTC
NA TRBJ2-6 TRBD1 TRBV5-5 CASSLYLGGSPRANVLTF TGTGCCAGCAGCTTGTACCTAGGGGGCTCTCCTAGGGCCAACGTCCTGACTTTC
NA TRBJ1-5 NA TRBV6-5 CASGRGDQPQHF TGTGCCAGCGGTCGGGGGGACCAGCCCCAGCATTTT
NA TRBJ1-1 NA TRBV5-1 CASSPTRLNTEAFF TGCGCCAGCAGCCCCACGCGCCTGAACACTGAAGCTTTCTTT
NA TRBJ1-5 NA TRBV18 CASSPSENSNQPQHF TGTGCCAGCTCACCCTCTGAGAATAGCAATCAGCCCCAGCATTTT
NA TRBJ1-4 NA TRBV7-8 CASSLGGSREKLFF TGTGCCAGCAGCTTAGGAGGCAGTCGTGAAAAACTGTTTTTT
NA TRBJ1-1 NA TRBV3-1/TRBV3-2 CASSQVEAEAFF TGTGCCAGCAGCCAAGTTGAGGCTGAAGCTTTCTTT
NA TRBJ2-7 TRBD1 TRBV4-1 CASSQRDSLLDEQYF TGCGCCAGCAGCCAGAGGGACAGCTTACTCGACGAGCAGTACTTC
NA TRBJ1-2 NA TRBV28 CATCSGFFQNYGYTF TGTGCCACCTGTAGCGGCTTCTTCCAAAACTATGGCTACACCTTC
NA TRBJ2-6 NA TRBV27 CASRTQPGANVLTF TGTGCCAGCAGGACTCAACCCGGGGCCAACGTCCTGACTTTC
NA TRBJ2-5 NA TRBV12-3/TRBV12-4 CASTRGQETQYF TGTGCCAGCACCCGGGGCCAAGAGACCCAGTACTTC
NA TRBJ2-5 TRBD2 TRBV19 CASDPPGLEGTETQYF TGTGCCAGTGACCCCCCTGGACTAGAGGGGACAGAGACCCAGTACTTC
NA TRBJ1-5 NA TRBV19 CASSMEGKQPNQPQHF TGTGCCAGTAGTATGGAGGGAAAGCAACCTAATCAGCCCCAGCATTTT
NA TRBJ2-3 TRBD2 TRBV29-1 CSVERAGGPFLLDTQYF TGCAGCGTTGAGAGGGCGGGGGGGCCATTCCTATTGGATACGCAGTATTTT
once TRBJ1-1 TRBD1 TRBV28 CASLSRDRAIREAFF TGTGCCAGCCTCAGCCGGGACAGGGCTATTCGTGAAGCTTTCTTT
NA TRBJ2-7 NA TRBV20-1 CSVLKSYEQYF TGCAGTGTCCTTAAGAGCTACGAGCAGTACTTC
NA TRBJ1-3 NA TRBV28 CASSSISEGGSRGNTIYF TGTGCCAGCAGTTCTATTAGTGAGGGGGGGTCAAGAGGAAACACCATATATTTT
NA TRBJ2-7 NA TRBV15 CATSRDGPYEQYF TGTGCCACCAGCAGAGATGGGCCCTACGAGCAGTACTTC
NA TRBJ2-7 NA TRBV11-3 CATWALEQYF TGTGCCACTTGGGCGCTAGAGCAGTACTTC
NA TRBJ2-5 TRBD1 TRBV5-1 CASSLATRGTGIPETQYF TGCGCCAGCAGCTTGGCCACGCGGGGGACAGGGATCCCAGAGACCCAGTACTTC